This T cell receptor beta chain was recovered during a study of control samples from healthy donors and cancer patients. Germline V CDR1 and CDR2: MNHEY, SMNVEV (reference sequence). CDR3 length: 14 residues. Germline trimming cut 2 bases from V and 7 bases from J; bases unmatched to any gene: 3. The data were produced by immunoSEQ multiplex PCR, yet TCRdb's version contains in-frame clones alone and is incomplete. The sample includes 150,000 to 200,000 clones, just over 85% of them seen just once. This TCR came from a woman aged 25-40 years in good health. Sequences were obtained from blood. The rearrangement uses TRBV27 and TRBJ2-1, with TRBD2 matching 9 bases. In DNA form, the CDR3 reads TGTGCCAGCAGTTTAGGCGGACTAGCGAATGAGCAGTTCTTC. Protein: CASSLGGLANEQFF.